The clone carrying this T cell receptor (beta chain) has just one count. Only in-frame clones appear in the TCRdb table, and some are missing; sequencing was by immunoSEQ multiplex PCR. The profile shows some 100,000 clones, around 90% of them singletons. CDR1 and CDR2 (germline): SGHNT, YYREEE (reference sequence). Trimming took 4 bases from V and 3 from J, leaving 19 bases between them. This CDR3 comprises 16 residues. The sample is drawn from a study of PD-L1 blockade in urothelial cancer. Across the study: Of approximately 30 patients, twenty-five were males with bladder-origin urothelial cancer.

This receptor was taken from an elderly woman with urothelial cancer. The source was PBMCs, collected around atezolizumab (anti-PD-L1) treatment. J is TRBJ2-5 and V is TRBV5-4; possible D gene TRBD2, 6 bases. The CDR3 nucleotides are TGTGCCAGCAGCCTAAGGACTTCCTGGGGGGAAGAGACCCAGTACTTC. Protein sequence: CASSLRTSWGEETQYF.